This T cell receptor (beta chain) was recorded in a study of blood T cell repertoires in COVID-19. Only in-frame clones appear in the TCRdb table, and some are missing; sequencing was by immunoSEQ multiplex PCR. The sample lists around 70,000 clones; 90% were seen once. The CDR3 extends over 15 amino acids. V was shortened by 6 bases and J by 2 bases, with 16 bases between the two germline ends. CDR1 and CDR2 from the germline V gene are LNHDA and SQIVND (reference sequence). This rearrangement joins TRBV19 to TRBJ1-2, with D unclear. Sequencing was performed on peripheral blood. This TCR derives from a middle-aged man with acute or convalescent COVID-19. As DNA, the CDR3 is TGTGCCAGTAGCCCGCCCCGGTGGCGGAACTATGGCTACACCTTC. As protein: CASSPPRWRNYGYTF.